Detailed here is one T cell receptor (beta chain). This record belongs to a study of T cells after yellow fever vaccination. In making TCR cDNA, 5'RACE template switching added a universal primer site and UMIs to it. One entry per CDR3 protein results from TCRdb running MiXCR on the 5' RACE reads. The data hold a few hundred thousand distinct CDR3 sequences, with 6.9% observed a single time. This CDR3 region has 14 residues. Trimming cost V 5 bases and J 3 bases, with 17 bases left between them. CDR1 and CDR2 from the germline V gene are DFQATT and SNEGSKA (reference sequence). Sequenced here: CD4+ T cells sorted from PBMCs, sampled 15 days after the yellow fever booster vaccination. This sequence was found in a man aged 25 to 40 who received the YFV17D yellow fever vaccine. This sequence joins TRBV20-1 and TRBJ2-7; D is possibly TRBD2 (6 bases). DNA for the CDR3: TGCAGTGCTGACTCCGGGACTGAAGGCTACGAGCAGTACTTC. Translation: CSADSGTEGYEQYF.